This TCR beta chain was sequenced during a study of response to subunit inactivated influenza vaccine. Notes on the study in general: A suggestion made by the authors is that each seasonal influenza vaccination recruits few new T cells.

Worth noting for this clonotype: Its matching antigen is unknown.

The CDR3 runs to 17 residues. Looked up from germline, CDR1 is MDHEN and CDR2 is SYDVKM. The trim removed 4 bases at V and 5 bases at J, leaving 11 bases unmatched. TCRdb reprocessed the RT-PCR reads with MiXCR, giving one entry per CDR3 protein. The sample consists of hundreds of thousands of distinct CDR3 sequences, roughly a fifth of them appearing once. The sequence was obtained from a man in his fifties or sixties who received an inactivated influenza vaccine. Sequences were derived from PBMCs from blood, sampled less than 22 months after vaccination. This rearrangement joins TRBV28 to TRBJ2-1; 10 bases agree with TRBD2. The CDR3 nucleotides are TGTGCCAGCAGTTCCCTCGGACTAGCGGTAATTAACAATGAGCAGTTCTTC. Residues: CASSSLGLAVINNEQFF. The full variable domain, in which reference TRBV28 and TRBJ2-1 provide the parts outside the CDR3, is DVKVTQSSRYLVKRTGEKVFLECVQDMDHENMFWYRQDPGLGLRLIYFSYDVKMKEKGDIPEGYSVSREKKERFSLILESASTNQTSMYLCASSSLGLAVINNEQFFGPGTRLTVL.